This T cell receptor (beta chain) was sequenced during a study of cytomegalovirus exposure and HLA in healthy donors. Study findings and constraints: Relative to equally common others, HLA-associated TCR beta chains showed greater clonal expansion in a later analysis.

The PCR employed 60 Vbeta primers together with 13 Jbeta primers. Libraries were prepared by immunoSEQ multiplex PCR; TCRdb keeps only in-frame clonotypes and omits some of them. The data hold 150,000 to 200,000 clones, with over 65% observed a single time. A remark on this clone: Its cognate antigen is unknown.

The TCR comes from a middle-aged woman in good health and CMV-seronegative. Sequencing input: PBMCs.

The CDR3 region is CASSPEQNTGELFF. In DNA form, the CDR3 reads TGTGCCAGCTCACCAGAACAGAACACCGGGGAGCTGTTTTTT. The V gene is TRBV18, the J gene TRBJ2-2; D is unclear. Germline CDR1 is KGHSH and CDR2 is LQKENI. The CDR3 totals 14 residues. The V gene lost 2 bases and the J gene lost 1 base, with 5 bases spanning the gap.